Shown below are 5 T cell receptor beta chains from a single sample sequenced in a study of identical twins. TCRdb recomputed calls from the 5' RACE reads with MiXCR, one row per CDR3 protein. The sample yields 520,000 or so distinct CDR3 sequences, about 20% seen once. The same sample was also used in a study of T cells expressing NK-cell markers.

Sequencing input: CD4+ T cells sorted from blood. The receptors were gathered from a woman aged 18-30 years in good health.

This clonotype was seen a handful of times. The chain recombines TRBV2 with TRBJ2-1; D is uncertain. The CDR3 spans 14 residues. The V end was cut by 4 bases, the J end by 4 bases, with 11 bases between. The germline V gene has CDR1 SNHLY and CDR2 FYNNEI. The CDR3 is CASSADRQYNEQFF. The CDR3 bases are TGTGCCAGCAGTGCGGATAGGCAGTACAATGAGCAGTTCTTC.

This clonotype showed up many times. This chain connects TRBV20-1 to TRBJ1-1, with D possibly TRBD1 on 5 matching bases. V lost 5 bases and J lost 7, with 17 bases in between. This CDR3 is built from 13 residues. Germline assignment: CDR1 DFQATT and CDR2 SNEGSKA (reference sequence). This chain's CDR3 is CSASRQTQGEAFF. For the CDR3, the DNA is TGCAGTGCTTCTAGACAGACCCAAGGTGAAGCTTTCTTT.

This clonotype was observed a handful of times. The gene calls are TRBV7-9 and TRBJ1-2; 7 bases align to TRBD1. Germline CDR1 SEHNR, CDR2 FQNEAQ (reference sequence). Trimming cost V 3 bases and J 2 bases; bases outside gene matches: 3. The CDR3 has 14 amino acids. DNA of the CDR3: TGTGCCAGCAGCTTGCCGGACAGGAACTATGGCTACACCTTC. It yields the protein CASSLPDRNYGYTF.

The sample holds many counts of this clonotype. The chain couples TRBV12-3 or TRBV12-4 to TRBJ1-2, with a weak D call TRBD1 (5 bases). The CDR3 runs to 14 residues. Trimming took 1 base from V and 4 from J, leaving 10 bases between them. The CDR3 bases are TGTGCCAGCAGTTTAGAAAGGGGTGCCTATGGCTACACCTTC. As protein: CASSLERGAYGYTF.

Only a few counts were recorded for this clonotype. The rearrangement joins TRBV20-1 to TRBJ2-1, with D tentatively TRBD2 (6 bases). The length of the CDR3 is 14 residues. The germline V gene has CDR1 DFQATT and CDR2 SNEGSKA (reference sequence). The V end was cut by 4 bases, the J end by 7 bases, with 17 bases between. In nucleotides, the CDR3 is TGCAGTGCTATCGGGACTCCTGAATCGAATGAGCAGTTCTTC. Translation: CSAIGTPESNEQFF.